This TCR beta chain was recovered during a study of technical replicates of blood from a handful of donors (TCRdb year 2017). Trimming removed 2 bases from V and 2 bases from J; the gene matches leave 2 bases unexplained. The germline V gene specifies SGHRS as CDR1 and YFSETQ as CDR2. The CDR3 covers 14 residues, taking in both the cysteine and the phenylalanine. The only DNA kept is the CDR3, 42 bases in frame from the first base. With respect to this clone: Its antigen has not been determined. No per-base quality is available; no much larger clone lies one base away.

Libraries were made using the immunoSEQ multiplex PCR assay. Entries here come from immuneACCESS through TCRdb and include only in-frame sequences with V and J called. Some clones fail to appear in such tables; in the studies checked, an unresolved V gene covers under half of the shortfall, and the cause of the remainder is unknown. This sample gives roughly 40,000 clones in total; about 96% of them show up just once. Together, the top ten hold about 0.4% of the sample. The sequence was collected from a human donor in good health. The sample consisted of T cells isolated from PBMCs. Rearrangement joined TRBV5-1 to TRBJ2-7; 9 junctional bases match TRBD2. The CDR3 here reads CASSFQRGAYEQYF. The nucleotide sequence is TGCGCCAGCAGCTTTCAGCGGGGGGCCTACGAGCAGTACTTC.